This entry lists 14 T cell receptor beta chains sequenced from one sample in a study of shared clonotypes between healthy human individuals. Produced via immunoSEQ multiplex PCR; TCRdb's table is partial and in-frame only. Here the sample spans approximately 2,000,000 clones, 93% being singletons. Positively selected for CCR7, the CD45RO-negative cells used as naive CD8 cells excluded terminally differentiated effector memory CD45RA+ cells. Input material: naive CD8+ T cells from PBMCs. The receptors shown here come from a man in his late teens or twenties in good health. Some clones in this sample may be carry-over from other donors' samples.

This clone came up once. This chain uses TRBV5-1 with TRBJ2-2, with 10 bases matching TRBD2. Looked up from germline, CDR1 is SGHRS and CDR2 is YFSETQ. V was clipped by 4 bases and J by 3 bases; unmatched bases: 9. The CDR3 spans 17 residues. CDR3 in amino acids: CASSLSLAGAHTGELFF. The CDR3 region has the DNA TGCGCCAGCAGCCTATCGCTAGCGGGAGCTCACACCGGGGAGCTGTTTTTT.

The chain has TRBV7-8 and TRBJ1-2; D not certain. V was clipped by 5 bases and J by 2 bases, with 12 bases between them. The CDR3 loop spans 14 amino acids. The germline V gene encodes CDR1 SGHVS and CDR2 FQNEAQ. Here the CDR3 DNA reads TGTGCCAGCAGCCCCCTGAACGGAAACTATGGCTACACCTTC. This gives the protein CASSPLNGNYGYTF.

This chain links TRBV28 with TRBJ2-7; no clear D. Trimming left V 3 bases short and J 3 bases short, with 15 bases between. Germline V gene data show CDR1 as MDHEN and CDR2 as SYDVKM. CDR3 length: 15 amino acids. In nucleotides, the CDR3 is TGTGCCAGCAGTTTTCGTCGGCCACAAAACTACGAGCAGTACTTC. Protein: CASSFRRPQNYEQYF.

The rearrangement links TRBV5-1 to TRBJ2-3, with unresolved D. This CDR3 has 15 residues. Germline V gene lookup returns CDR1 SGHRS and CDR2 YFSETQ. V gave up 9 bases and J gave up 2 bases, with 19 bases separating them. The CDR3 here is CATTDGGTNTDTQYF. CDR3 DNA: TGCGCCACTACGGATGGCGGAACTAACACAGATACGCAGTATTTT.

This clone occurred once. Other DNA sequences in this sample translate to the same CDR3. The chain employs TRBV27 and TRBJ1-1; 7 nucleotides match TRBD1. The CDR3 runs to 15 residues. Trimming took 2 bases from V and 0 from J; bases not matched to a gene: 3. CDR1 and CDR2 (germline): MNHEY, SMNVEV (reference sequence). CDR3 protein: CASSLTGAMNTEAFF. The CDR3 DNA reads TGTGCCAGCAGTTTAACAGGGGCTATGAACACTGAAGCTTTCTTT.

Here the CDR3 DNA reads TGTGCCAGCAGCTGGAGGGCCAGCTCCTACGAGCAGTACTTC. Protein product: CASSWRASSYEQYF. The J gene is TRBJ2-7, the V gene TRBV7-2; D perhaps matches TRBD2 (6 bases). The CDR3 is 14 amino acids. Germline loops: CDR1 SGHTA, CDR2 FQGNSA. V was cut by 4 bases and J by 0 bases, with 10 bases left in between.

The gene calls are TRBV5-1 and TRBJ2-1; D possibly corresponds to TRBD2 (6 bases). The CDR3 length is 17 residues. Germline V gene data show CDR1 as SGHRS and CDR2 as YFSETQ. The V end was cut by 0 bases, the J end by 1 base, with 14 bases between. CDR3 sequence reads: CASSLVGGIGSYNEQFF. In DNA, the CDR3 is TGCGCCAGCAGCTTGGTGGGGGGAATAGGGTCCTACAATGAGCAGTTCTTC.

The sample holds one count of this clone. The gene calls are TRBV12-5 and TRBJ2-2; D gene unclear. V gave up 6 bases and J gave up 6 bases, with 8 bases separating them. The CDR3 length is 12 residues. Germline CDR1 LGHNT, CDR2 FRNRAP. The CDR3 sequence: CASGPRAGELFF. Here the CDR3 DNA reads TGTGCTAGTGGACCCCGCGCCGGGGAGCTGTTTTTT.

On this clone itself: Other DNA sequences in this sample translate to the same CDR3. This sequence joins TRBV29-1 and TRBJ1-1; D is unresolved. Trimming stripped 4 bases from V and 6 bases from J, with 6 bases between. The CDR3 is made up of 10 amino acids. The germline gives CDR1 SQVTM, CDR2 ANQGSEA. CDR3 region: CSVGPPEAFF. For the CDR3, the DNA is TGCAGCGTTGGTCCCCCTGAAGCTTTCTTT.

CDR3 protein: CASSAGNRGRGGYTF. CDR3 DNA sequence: TGTGCCAGCAGCGCCGGGAATAGGGGACGGGGTGGCTACACCTTC. The rearrangement uses TRBV9 and TRBJ1-2, with D perhaps matching TRBD1 (5 bases). V gave up 3 bases and J gave up 7 bases, with 19 bases separating them. This CDR3 is 15 amino acids long. Germline CDR1 is SGDLS and CDR2 is YYNGEE.

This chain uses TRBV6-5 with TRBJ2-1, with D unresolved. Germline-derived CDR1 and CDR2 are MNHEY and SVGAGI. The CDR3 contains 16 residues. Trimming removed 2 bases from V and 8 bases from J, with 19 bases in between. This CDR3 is CASSYRTGSVTDEQFF. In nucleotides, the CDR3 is TGTGCCAGCAGTTACCGTACCGGGTCCGTGACCGATGAGCAGTTCTTC.

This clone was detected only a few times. This CDR3 is CASSFGRELFF. The CDR3 DNA is TGTGCCAGCAGCTTTGGAAGGGAGCTGTTTTTT. The J gene is TRBJ2-2, the V gene TRBV7-9; no firm D call. Germline lookup yields CDR1 SEHNR and CDR2 FQNEAQ (reference sequence). The CDR3 length is 11 residues. The V end was cut by 3 bases, the J end by 9 bases, with 5 bases between.

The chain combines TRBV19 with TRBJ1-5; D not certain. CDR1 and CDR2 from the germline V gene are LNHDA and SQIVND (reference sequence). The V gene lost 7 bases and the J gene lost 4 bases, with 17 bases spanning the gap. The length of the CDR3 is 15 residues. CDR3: CASTHIPGRNQPQHF. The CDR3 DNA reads TGTGCCAGTACCCATATCCCGGGTCGAAATCAGCCCCAGCATTTT.

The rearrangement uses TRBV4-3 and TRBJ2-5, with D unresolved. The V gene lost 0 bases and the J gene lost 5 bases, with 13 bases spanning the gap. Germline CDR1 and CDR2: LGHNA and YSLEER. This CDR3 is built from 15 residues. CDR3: CASSQDGSSWETQYF. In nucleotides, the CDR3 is TGCGCCAGCAGCCAAGATGGCTCCTCGTGGGAGACCCAGTACTTC.